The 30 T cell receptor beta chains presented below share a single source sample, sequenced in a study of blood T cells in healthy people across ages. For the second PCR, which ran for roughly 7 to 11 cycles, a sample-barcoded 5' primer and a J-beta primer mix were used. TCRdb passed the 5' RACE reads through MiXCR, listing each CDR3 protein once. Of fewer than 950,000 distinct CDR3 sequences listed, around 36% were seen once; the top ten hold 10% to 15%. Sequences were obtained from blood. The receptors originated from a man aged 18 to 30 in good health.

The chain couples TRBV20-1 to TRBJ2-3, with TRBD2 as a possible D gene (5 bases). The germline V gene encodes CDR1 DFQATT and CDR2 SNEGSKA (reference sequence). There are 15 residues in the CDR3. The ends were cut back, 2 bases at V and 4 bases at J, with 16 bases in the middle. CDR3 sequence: CSARSLEGWADTQYF. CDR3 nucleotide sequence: TGCAGTGCTAGATCCCTCGAGGGATGGGCAGATACGCAGTATTTT.

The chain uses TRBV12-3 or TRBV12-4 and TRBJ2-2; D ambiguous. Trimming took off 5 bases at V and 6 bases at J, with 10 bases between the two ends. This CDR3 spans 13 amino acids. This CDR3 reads CASSLHLAGELFF. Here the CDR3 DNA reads TGTGCCAGCAGTCTCCACCTAGCCGGGGAGCTGTTTTTT.

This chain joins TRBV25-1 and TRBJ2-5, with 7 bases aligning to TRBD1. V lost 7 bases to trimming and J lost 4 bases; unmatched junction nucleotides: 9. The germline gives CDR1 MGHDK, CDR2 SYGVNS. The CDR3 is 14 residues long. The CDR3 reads CASTETGLVETQYF. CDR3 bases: TGTGCCAGCACCGAGACAGGGCTGGTAGAGACCCAGTACTTC.

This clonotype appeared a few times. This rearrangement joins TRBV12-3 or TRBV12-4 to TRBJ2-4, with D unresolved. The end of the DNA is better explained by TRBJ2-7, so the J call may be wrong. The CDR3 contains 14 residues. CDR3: CASSSVGLLYEQYF. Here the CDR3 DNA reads TGTGCCAGCAGTTCGGTAGGCCTCCTCTACGAGCAGTACTTC.

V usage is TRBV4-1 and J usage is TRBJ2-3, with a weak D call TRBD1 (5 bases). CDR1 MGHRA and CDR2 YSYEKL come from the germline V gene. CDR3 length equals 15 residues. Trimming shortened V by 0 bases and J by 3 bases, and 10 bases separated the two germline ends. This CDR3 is CASSQESTVTDTQYF. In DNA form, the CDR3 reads TGCGCCAGCAGCCAAGAGTCGACAGTGACAGATACGCAGTATTTT.

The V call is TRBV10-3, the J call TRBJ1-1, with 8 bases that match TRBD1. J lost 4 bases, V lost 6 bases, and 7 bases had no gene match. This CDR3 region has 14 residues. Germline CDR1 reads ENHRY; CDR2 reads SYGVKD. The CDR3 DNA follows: TGTGCCATCAGGAGAACAGGGGGGGGCACTGAAGCTTTCTTT. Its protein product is CAIRRTGGGTEAFF.

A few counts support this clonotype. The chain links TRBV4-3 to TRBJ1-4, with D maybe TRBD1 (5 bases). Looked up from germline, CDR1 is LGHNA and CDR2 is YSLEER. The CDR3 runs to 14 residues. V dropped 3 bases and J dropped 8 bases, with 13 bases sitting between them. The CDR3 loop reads CASSQGPVTEKLFF. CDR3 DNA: TGCGCCAGCAGCCAGGGACCCGTGACGGAAAAACTGTTTTTT.

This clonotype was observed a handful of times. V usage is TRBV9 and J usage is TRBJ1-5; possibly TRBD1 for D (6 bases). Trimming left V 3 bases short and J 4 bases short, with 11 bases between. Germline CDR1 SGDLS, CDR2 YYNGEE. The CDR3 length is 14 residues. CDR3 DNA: TGTGCCAGCAGCGAGGGGGGAGCAAATCAGCCCCAGCATTTT. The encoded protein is CASSEGGANQPQHF.

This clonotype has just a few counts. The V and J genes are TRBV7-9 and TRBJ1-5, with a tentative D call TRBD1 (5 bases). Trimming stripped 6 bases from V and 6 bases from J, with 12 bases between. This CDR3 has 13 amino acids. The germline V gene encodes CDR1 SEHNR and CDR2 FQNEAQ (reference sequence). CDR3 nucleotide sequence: TGTGCCAGCAGTGTGGCTAGGGGTCAGCCCCAGCATTTT. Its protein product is CASSVARGQPQHF.

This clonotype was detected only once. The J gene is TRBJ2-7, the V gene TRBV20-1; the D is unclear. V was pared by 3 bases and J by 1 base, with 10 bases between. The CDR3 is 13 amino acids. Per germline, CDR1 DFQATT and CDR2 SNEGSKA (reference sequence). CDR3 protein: CSARLRLSYEQYF. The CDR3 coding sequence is TGCAGTGCTAGGTTGCGCTTATCCTACGAGCAGTACTTC.

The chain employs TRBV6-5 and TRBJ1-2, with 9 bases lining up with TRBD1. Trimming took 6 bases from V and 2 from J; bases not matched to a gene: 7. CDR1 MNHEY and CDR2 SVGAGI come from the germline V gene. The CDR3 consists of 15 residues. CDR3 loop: CASSRRDRVNYGYTF. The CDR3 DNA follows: TGTGCCAGCAGCCGAAGGGACAGGGTCAACTATGGCTACACCTTC.

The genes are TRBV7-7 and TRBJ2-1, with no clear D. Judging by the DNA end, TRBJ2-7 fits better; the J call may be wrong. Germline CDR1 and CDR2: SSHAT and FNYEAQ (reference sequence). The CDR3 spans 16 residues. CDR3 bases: TGTGCCAGCAGCCGTGAACTCGCCAGCTCCTACAATGAGCAGTACTTC. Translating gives CASSRELASSYNEQYF.

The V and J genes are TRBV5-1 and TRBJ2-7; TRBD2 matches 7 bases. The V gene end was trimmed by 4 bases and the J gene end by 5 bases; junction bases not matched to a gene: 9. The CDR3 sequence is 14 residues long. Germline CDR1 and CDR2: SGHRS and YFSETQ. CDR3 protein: CASSKEREGDEQYF. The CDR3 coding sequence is TGCGCCAGCAGCAAGGAAAGGGAGGGCGACGAGCAGTACTTC.

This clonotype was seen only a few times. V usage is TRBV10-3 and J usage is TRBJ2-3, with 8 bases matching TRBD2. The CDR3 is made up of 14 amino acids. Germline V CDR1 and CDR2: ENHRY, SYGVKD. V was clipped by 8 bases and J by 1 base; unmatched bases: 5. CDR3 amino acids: CAIGAGGGTDTQYF. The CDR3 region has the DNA TGTGCCATCGGCGCGGGGGGAGGCACAGATACGCAGTATTTT.

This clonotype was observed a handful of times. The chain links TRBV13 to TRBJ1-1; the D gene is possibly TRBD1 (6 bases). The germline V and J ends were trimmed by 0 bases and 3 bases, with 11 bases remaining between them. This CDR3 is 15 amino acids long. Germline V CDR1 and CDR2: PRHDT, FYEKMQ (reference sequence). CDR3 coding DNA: TGTGCCAGCAGCTTAGGGGGGGCGTTGGACACTGAAGCTTTCTTT. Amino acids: CASSLGGALDTEAFF.

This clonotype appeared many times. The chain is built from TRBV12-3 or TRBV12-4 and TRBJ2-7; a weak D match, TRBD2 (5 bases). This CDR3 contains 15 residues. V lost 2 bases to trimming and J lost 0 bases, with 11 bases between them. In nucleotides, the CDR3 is TGTGCCAGCAGTTTAAGGAGAGGGAGCTCCTACGAGCAGTACTTC. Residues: CASSLRRGSSYEQYF.

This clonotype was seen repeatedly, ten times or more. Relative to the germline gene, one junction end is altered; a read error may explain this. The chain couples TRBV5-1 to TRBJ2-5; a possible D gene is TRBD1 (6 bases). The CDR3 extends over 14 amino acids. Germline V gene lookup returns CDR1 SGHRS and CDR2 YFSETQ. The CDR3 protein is CASSLGQNQETQYF. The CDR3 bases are TGTGCCAGCAGTCTCGGACAGAACCAAGAGACCCAGTACTTC.

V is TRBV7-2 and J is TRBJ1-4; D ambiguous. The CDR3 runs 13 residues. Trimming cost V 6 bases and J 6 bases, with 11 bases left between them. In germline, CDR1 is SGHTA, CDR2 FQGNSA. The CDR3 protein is CASSQNVDEKLFF. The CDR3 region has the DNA TGTGCCAGCAGTCAAAATGTGGATGAAAAACTGTTTTTT. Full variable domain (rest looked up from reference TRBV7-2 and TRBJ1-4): GAGVSQSPSNKVTEKGKDVELRCDPISGHTALYWYRQSLGQGLEFLIYFQGNSAPDKSGLPSDRFSAERTGGSVSTLTIQRTQQEDSAVYLCASSQNVDEKLFFGSGTQLSVL.

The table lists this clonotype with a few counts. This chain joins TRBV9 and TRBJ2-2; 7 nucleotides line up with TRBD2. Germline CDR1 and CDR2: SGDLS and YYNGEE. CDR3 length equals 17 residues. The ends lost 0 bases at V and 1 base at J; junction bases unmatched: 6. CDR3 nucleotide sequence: TGTGCCAGCAGCGTAGAAGGGCTAGCGGAGAACACCGGGGAGCTGTTTTTT. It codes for CASSVEGLAENTGELFF.

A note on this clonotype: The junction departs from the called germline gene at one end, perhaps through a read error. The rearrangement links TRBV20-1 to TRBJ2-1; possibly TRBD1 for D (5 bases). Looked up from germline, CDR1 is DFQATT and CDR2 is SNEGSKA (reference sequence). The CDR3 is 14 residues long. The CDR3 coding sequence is TGCAGTGCTAGAGCAGGACAAGCCTATAATGAGCAGTTCTTC. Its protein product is CSARAGQAYNEQFF.

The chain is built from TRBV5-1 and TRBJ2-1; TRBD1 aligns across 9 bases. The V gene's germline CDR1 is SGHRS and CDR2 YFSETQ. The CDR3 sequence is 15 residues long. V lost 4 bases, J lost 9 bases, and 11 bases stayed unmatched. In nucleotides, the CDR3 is TGCGCCAGCAGCGCCGACAGGGGGGATCGGAGTGAGCAGTTCTTC. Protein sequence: CASSADRGDRSEQFF. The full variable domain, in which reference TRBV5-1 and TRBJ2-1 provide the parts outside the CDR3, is KAGVTQTPRYLIKTRGQQVTLSCSPISGHRSVSWYQQTPGQGLQFLFEYFSETQRNKGNFPGRFSGRQFSNSRSEMNVSTLELGDSALYLCASSADRGDRSEQFFGPGTRLTVL.

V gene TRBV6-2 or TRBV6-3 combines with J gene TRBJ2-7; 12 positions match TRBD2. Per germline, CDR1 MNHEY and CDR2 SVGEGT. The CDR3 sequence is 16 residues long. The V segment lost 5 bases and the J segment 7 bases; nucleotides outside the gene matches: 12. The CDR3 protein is CASSDPSGGANNEQYF. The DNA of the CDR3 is TGTGCCAGCAGTGATCCTAGCGGGGGGGCGAACAATGAGCAGTACTTC.

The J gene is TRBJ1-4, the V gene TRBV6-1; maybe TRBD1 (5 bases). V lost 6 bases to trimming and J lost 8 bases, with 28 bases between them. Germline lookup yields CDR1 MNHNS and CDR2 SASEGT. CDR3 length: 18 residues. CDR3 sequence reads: CASSKGRRPGRIAEKLFF. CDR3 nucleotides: TGTGCCAGCAGCAAGGGACGGCGACCGGGGCGCATTGCGGAAAAACTGTTTTTT.

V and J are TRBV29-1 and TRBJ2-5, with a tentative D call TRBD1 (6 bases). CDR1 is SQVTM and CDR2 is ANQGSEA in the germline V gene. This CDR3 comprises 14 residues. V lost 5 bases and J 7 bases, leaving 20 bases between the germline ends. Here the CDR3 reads CSVRGQMAEWTQYF. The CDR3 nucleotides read TGCAGCGTTAGAGGACAGATGGCCGAATGGACCCAGTACTTC.

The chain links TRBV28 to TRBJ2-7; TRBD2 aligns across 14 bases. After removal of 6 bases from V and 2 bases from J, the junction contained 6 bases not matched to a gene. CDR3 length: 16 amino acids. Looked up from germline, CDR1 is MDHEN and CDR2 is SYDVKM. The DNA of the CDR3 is TGTGCCAGCAGGACCCCGGGACTAGCGGGAGCCTACGAGCAGTACTTC. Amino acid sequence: CASRTPGLAGAYEQYF.

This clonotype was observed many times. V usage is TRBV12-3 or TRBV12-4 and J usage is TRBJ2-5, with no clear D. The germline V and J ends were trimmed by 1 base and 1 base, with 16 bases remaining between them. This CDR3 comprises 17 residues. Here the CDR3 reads CASSLEGSSSLQETQYF. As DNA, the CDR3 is TGTGCCAGCAGTTTAGAGGGCAGCTCGTCTCTCCAAGAGACCCAGTACTTC.

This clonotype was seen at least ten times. DNA for the CDR3: TGTGCCAGCAGCGAACAGGGCTCTGGCTACACCTTC. This sequence encodes CASSEQGSGYTF. The rearrangement joins TRBV12-3 or TRBV12-4 to TRBJ1-2; D is perhaps TRBD1 (6 bases). CDR3 length equals 12 residues. V was cut by 6 bases and J by 7 bases, with 12 bases left in between.

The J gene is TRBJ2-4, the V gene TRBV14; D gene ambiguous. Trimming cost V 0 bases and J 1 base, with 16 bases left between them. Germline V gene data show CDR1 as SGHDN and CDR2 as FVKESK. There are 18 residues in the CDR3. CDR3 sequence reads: CASSQDVGILGAKNIQYF. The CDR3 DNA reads TGTGCCAGCAGCCAAGATGTCGGAATATTAGGGGCCAAAAACATTCAGTACTTC.

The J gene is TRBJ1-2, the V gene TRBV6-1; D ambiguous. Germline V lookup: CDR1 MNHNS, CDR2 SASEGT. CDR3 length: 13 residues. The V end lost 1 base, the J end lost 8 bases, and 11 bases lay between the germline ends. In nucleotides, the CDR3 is TGTGCCAGCAGTGAAGTTGGCATCGGGGGCTACACCTTC. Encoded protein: CASSEVGIGGYTF.

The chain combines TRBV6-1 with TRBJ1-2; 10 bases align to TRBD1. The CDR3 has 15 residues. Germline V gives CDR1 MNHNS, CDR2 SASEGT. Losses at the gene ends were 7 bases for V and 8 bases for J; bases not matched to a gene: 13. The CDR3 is CASIPYRDRGSGYTF. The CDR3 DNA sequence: TGTGCCAGCATCCCCTACAGGGACAGGGGATCGGGCTACACCTTC.